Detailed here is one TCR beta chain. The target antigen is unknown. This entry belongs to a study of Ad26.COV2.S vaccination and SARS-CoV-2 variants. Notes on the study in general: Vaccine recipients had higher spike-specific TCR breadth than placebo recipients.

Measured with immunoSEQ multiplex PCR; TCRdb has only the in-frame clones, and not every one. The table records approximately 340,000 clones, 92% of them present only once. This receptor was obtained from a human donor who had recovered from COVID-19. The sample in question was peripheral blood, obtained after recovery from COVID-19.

This CDR3 is CASSKGTDHQPQHF. The CDR3 DNA sequence: TGTGCCAGCAGCAAAGGGACAGACCATCAGCCCCAGCATTTT. The rearrangement uses TRBV7-2 and TRBJ1-5; TRBD1 matches 7 bases. The CDR3 covers 14 residues. CDR1 SGHTA and CDR2 FQGNSA come from the germline V gene. With 5 bases clipped from V and 5 bases from J, the junction kept 6 bases outside the gene matches.